This entry is about one T cell receptor (beta chain). The data are from a study of blood T cell repertoires in COVID-19. Trimming left V 4 bases short and J 8 bases short, with 19 bases between. The CDR3 loop spans 16 amino acids. Germline V lookup: CDR1 SGHRS, CDR2 YFSETQ. As handled by the study authors: Nucleated cell number was recorded as an estimate derived from reference gene primer amplification. Sequencing was performed with immunoSEQ multiplex PCR; in TCRdb, only in-frame clones are kept and a portion is missing. The DNA was the basis for D and trimming; V, J and clone size are from that table. This sample has 100,000 to 150,000 clones, with 84% found just once.

Material for sequencing was peripheral blood. This chain connects TRBV5-1 to TRBJ1-6, with D perhaps matching TRBD1 (6 bases). The TCR sequence derives from a man aged 55-75 years with acute or convalescent COVID-19. The CDR3 here is CASSREHTGPDSPLHF. CDR3 in DNA: TGCGCCAGCAGCCGAGAGCACACAGGGCCGGATTCACCCCTCCACTTT.